Listed here are 2 T cell receptor beta chains from one sample, sequenced in a study of blood T cell repertoires in COVID-19 (dated by TCRdb to 2019 to 2021). The library was built by means of the immunoSEQ multiplex PCR assay. In TCRdb, the immuneACCESS table is reduced to in-frame sequences with V and J assigned. These tables do not hold every clone; where another copy was compared, an unresolved V gene accounts for under half, and the others remain unexplained. For this sample the table gives 250,000 or so clones, of which roughly 84% were detected only once. In total, the top ten clones hold over 1.5% of the sample. The sample taken for sequencing was peripheral blood. Receptors were obtained from a woman aged 40 to 50 who had recovered from COVID-19.

The chain links TRBV7-2 to TRBJ1-5; 7 nucleotides match TRBD1. Trimming took 5 bases from V and 3 from J; bases not matched to a gene: 10. The length of the CDR3 is 16 residues. Germline V lookup: CDR1 SGHTA, CDR2 FQGNSA. The CDR3 region is CASSPMDRRNNQPQHF. The CDR3 DNA reads TGTGCCAGCAGCCCCATGGACAGGAGGAACAATCAGCCCCAGCATTTT.

The V and J genes are TRBV7-9 and TRBJ2-2; 8 positions agree with TRBD1. V was pared by 5 bases and J by 5 bases, with 10 bases of the junction left unmatched. This CDR3 has 16 amino acids. Germline V gene lookup returns CDR1 SEHNR and CDR2 FQNEAQ (reference sequence). The CDR3 spells CASSDTTGDGTGELFF. CDR3 bases: TGTGCCAGCAGCGACACGACAGGGGATGGGACCGGGGAGCTGTTTTTT.